What follows are 32 T cell receptor beta chains derived from one specimen sequenced in a study of Graves' ophthalmopathy and Graves' hyperthyroidism. Amplified material comprised TCR beta CDR3 regions derived from RNA transcripts. HTBI primers were employed in first-round RT-PCR, then a second-round multiplex PCR followed. TCRdb reanalysed the multiplex PCR reads using MiXCR and keeps one entry per CDR3 protein. The table shows 350,000 to 400,000 distinct CDR3 sequences, with less than 20% occurring only once. The material sequenced was peripheral blood. The source is a woman between 18 and 30 years old with stable Graves' hyperthyroidism.

This clonotype was recorded many times. The J gene is TRBJ2-7, the V gene TRBV6-4; 8 bases fit TRBD2. CDR1 is MRHNA, CDR2 SNTAGT, per germline. The V gene end was trimmed by 3 bases and the J gene end by 4 bases; junction bases not matched to a gene: 14. The CDR3 sequence is 17 residues long. The chain's CDR3 is CASSESSGGANFYEQYF. The DNA of the CDR3 is TGTGCCAGCAGTGAGTCGAGCGGGGGAGCGAACTTTTACGAGCAGTACTTC.

This clonotype was seen repeatedly, ten times or more. The chain employs TRBV25-1 and TRBJ2-2; a possible D gene is TRBD1 (7 bases). CDR1 and CDR2 from the germline V gene are MGHDK and SYGVNS. The CDR3 sequence is 18 residues long. Trimming stripped 0 bases from V and 3 bases from J, with 17 bases between. In DNA, the CDR3 is TGTGCCAGCAGTGAATACATTGGAGGGGGCAGGCACACCGGGGAGCTGTTTTTT. Translating gives CASSEYIGGGRHTGELFF.

The table lists this clonotype with many counts. The rearrangement uses TRBV5-1 and TRBJ2-7, with D perhaps assigned TRBD1 or TRBD2 (5 bases each). V lost 5 bases to trimming and J lost 5 bases, with 17 bases between them. The germline V gene has CDR1 SGHRS and CDR2 YFSETQ. The CDR3 is 14 residues long. The CDR3 is CASSSGQGRHEQYF. The DNA for the CDR3 is TGCGCCAGCAGTTCAGGGCAGGGACGGCACGAGCAGTACTTC.

This clonotype was observed at least ten times. The chain recombines TRBV7-8 with TRBJ1-1; a weak D match, TRBD1 (5 bases). The CDR3 runs 16 residues. Per germline, CDR1 SGHVS and CDR2 FQNEAQ. Trimming cost V 0 bases and J 1 base, with 12 bases left between them. This CDR3 reads CASSLAWGGSNTEAFF. For the CDR3, the DNA is TGTGCCAGCAGCTTAGCTTGGGGGGGTTCGAACACTGAAGCTTTCTTT.

This clonotype showed up many times. This chain joins TRBV7-9 and TRBJ2-7; no firm D call. Between the trimmed V and J ends, which lost 7 bases and 0 bases, there was a span of 7 bases. Per germline, CDR1 SEHNR and CDR2 FQNEAQ (reference sequence). The CDR3 length is 12 residues. CDR3 region: CASNQDSYEQYF. Written as DNA, the CDR3 is TGTGCCAGCAACCAGGACTCCTACGAGCAGTACTTC.

This clonotype appeared many times. The rearrangement joins TRBV12-3 or TRBV12-4 to TRBJ2-5; 7 bases map to TRBD1. The CDR3 spans 17 residues. The J segment lost 3 bases and the V segment lost 2 bases, leaving 12 bases of the junction unmatched. In nucleotides, the CDR3 is TGTGCCAGCAGTTTACTCATGGGGACAGCAACTAAAGAGACCCAGTACTTC. This gives the protein CASSLLMGTATKETQYF.

In its sample, this clonotype was seen many times. The CDR3 spells CATSNWAGAYTF. The CDR3 bases are TGTGCCACCAGCAATTGGGCGGGGGCTTACACCTTC. The chain joins TRBV15 to TRBJ1-2; TRBD1 might be the D (6 bases). CDR3 length: 12 residues. The ends were cut back, 4 bases at V and 11 bases at J, with 14 bases in the middle. From germline, CDR1 is LNHNV and CDR2 YYDKDF (reference sequence). The entire variable domain, with the rest obtained from reference TRBV15 and TRBJ1-2, is as follows: DAMVIQNPRYQVTQFGKPVTLSCSQTLNHNVMYWYQQKSSQAPKLLFHYYDKDFNNEADTPDNFQSRRPNTSFCFLDIRSPGLGDTAMYLCATSNWAGAYTFGSGTRLTVV.

This clonotype was counted at least ten times. The chain is built from TRBV27 and TRBJ2-5; 11 positions agree with TRBD1. The CDR3 extends over 17 amino acids. V lost 4 bases, J lost 3 bases, and 10 bases stayed unmatched. Germline values: CDR1 MNHEY, CDR2 SMNVEV (reference sequence). CDR3 region: CASSSRGTGGFKETQYF. Here the CDR3 DNA reads TGTGCCAGCAGTTCCCGCGGGACAGGGGGATTCAAAGAGACCCAGTACTTC.

The sample holds many counts of this clonotype. This chain connects TRBV12-3 or TRBV12-4 to TRBJ2-2; no clear D. There are 14 residues in the CDR3. V lost 7 bases and J 0 bases, leaving 9 bases between the germline ends. CDR3 DNA: TGTGCCAGCACCCCCCTAGCGAACACCGGGGAGCTGTTTTTT. Its protein is CASTPLANTGELFF.

This clonotype came up many times. The CDR3 sequence is CSVELGSGYTF. The CDR3 region has the DNA TGCAGCGTTGAATTGGGGTCTGGCTACACCTTC. V is TRBV29-1 and J is TRBJ1-2; D is unresolved. Germline V gives CDR1 SQVTM, CDR2 ANQGSEA. The CDR3 loop spans 11 amino acids. The V end lost 2 bases, the J end lost 7 bases, and 8 bases lay between the germline ends.

At least ten counts were recorded for this clonotype. The V gene is TRBV28, the J gene TRBJ2-2; 8 positions match TRBD1. The CDR3 has 16 amino acids. J gave up 0 bases and V 6 bases, and 6 bases lay outside the gene matches. CDR1 and CDR2 from the germline V gene are MDHEN and SYDVKM. CDR3 DNA sequence: TGTGCCAGCAGCATCATACAGGGGGCGAACACCGGGGAGCTGTTTTTT. It yields the protein CASSIIQGANTGELFF.

This clonotype was counted at least ten times. This chain connects TRBV9 to TRBJ1-1; D uncertain. This CDR3 has 15 amino acids. Germline V gene sequence: CDR1 SGDLS, CDR2 YYNGEE. V was shortened by 0 bases and J by 0 bases, with 9 bases between the two germline ends. This chain's CDR3 is CASSVVDAVNTEAFF. The CDR3 DNA is TGTGCCAGCAGCGTAGTGGACGCAGTGAACACTGAAGCTTTCTTT. Full variable domain (missing parts from reference TRBV9 and TRBJ1-1): DSGVTQTPKHLITATGQRVTLRCSPRSGDLSVYWYQQSLDQGLQFLIQYYNGEERAKGNILERFSAQQFPDLHSELNLSSLELGDSALYFCASSVVDAVNTEAFFGQGTRLTVV.

In DNA form, the CDR3 reads TGTGCCATCTGTTACTCATCCCCAGTGGGCCTTAACTATGGCTACACCTTC. This encodes CAICYSSPVGLNYGYTF. The J gene is TRBJ1-2, the V gene TRBV6-2 or TRBV6-3; D not resolved. CDR1 and CDR2 from the germline V gene are MNHEY and SVGEGT. V was pared by 10 bases and J by 1 base, with 25 bases between. The CDR3 length is 17 residues.

CDR3 region: CASRRNGANVLTF. The CDR3 DNA is TGTGCCAGCAGAAGAAATGGGGCCAACGTCCTGACTTTC. The rearrangement uses TRBV13 and TRBJ2-6, with D unclear. The CDR3 extends over 13 amino acids. Germline CDR1 is PRHDT and CDR2 is FYEKMQ (reference sequence). V gave up 6 bases and J gave up 3 bases, with 6 bases separating them. The entire variable domain, with the rest obtained from reference TRBV13 and TRBJ2-6, is as follows: AAGVIQSPRHLIKEKRETATLKCYPIPRHDTVYWYQQGPGQDPQFLISFYEKMQSDKGSIPDRFSAQQFSDYHSELNMSSLELGDSALYFCASRRNGANVLTFGAGSRLTVL.

In its sample, this clonotype was seen a few times. A read error may produce the germline difference seen at one junction end. The chain links TRBV5-1 to TRBJ1-2, with 7 bases aligning to TRBD1. This CDR3 contains 13 residues. Per the germline V gene, CDR1 is SGHRS and CDR2 is YFSETQ. The CDR3 nucleotides are TGCACCAGCAGCTCGACAGGGAGTGATGGCTACACCTTC. Translating gives CTSSSTGSDGYTF.

This clonotype was detected ten times or more. J is TRBJ1-2 and V is TRBV6-2 or TRBV6-3, with D maybe TRBD1 (6 bases). Germline-derived CDR1 and CDR2 are MNHEY and SVGEGT. V lost 6 bases to trimming and J lost 4 bases, with 15 bases between them. The CDR3 is 14 residues long. The CDR3 DNA follows: TGTGCCAGCAGCAAGGGGGACACCCTCTATGGCTACACCTTC. It specifies CASSKGDTLYGYTF.

The CDR3 bases are TGCAGTGCTAGACAAAACTCCTACGAGCAGTACTTC. The encoded protein is CSARQNSYEQYF. V usage is TRBV20-1 and J usage is TRBJ2-7; D not certain. Germline V gene lookup returns CDR1 DFQATT and CDR2 SNEGSKA (reference sequence). This CDR3 spans 12 amino acids. V gave up 2 bases and J gave up 0 bases, with 5 bases separating them.

As regards this clonotype: With a much larger clone just one base away, this may be a read error. The genes are TRBV20-1 and TRBJ2-7; D uncertain. This CDR3 comprises 11 residues. Germline values: CDR1 DFQATT, CDR2 SNEGSKA (reference sequence). V shed 5 bases and J shed 0 bases, with 5 bases lying between them. CDR3 coding DNA: TGCAGTGCTGGCGACTCCTACGAGCAGTACGTC. It is translated as CSAGDSYEQYV.

This clonotype was detected only a few times. The chain is built from TRBV18 and TRBJ2-5; D may be TRBD1 or TRBD2 (6 bases each). CDR1 KGHSH and CDR2 LQKENI come from the germline V gene. Trimming removed 1 base at V and 2 bases at J, with 17 bases between. This CDR3 has 17 amino acids. CDR3 region: CASSPLGRGGSQETQYF. The CDR3 DNA reads TGTGCCAGCTCACCACTCGGGAGAGGGGGTTCACAAGAGACCCAGTACTTC.

This clonotype showed up many times. The V call is TRBV6-1, the J call TRBJ2-7; the D gene is possibly TRBD1 (6 bases). In germline, CDR1 is MNHNS, CDR2 SASEGT. CDR3 length equals 13 residues. V was pared by 4 bases and J by 2 bases, with 9 bases between. CDR3 in DNA: TGTGCCAGCAGTGGGGGGCAGACCTACGAGCAGTACTTC. It translates to CASSGGQTYEQYF.

The table lists this clonotype with many counts. The V call is TRBV7-3, the J call TRBJ2-5; the match to TRBD2 covers 8 bases. This CDR3 is 15 amino acids long. With V trimmed by 4 bases and J by 5 bases, 9 bases remained unmatched. Germline CDR1 and CDR2: SGHTA and FQGTGA. CDR3 sequence reads: CASSSSGGQGETQYF. CDR3 sequence (DNA): TGTGCCAGCAGCTCCTCGGGGGGGCAGGGGGAGACCCAGTACTTC.

This clonotype was found many times. The rearrangement joins TRBV6-1 to TRBJ2-5; TRBD1 or TRBD2 may be the D gene (5 bases each). The CDR3 sequence is 13 residues long. The V end was cut by 7 bases, the J end by 7 bases, with 16 bases between. Per the germline V gene, CDR1 is MNHNS and CDR2 is SASEGT. The chain's CDR3 is CASKTGTARTQYF. The DNA of the CDR3 is TGTGCCAGCAAAACCGGGACGGCGAGGACCCAGTACTTC.

This clonotype was seen ten or more times. V gene TRBV24-1 combines with J gene TRBJ1-2; D gene unclear. V dropped 3 bases and J dropped 7 bases, with 8 bases sitting between them. The CDR3 has 12 residues. Looked up from germline, CDR1 is KGHDR and CDR2 is SFDVKD. In DNA, the CDR3 is TGTGCCACCAGTGATCCATGGAGTGGCTACACCTTC. This encodes CATSDPWSGYTF.

The sample holds many counts of this clonotype. This chain uses TRBV13 with TRBJ1-1; 7 nucleotides align to TRBD1. This CDR3 has 15 amino acids. With 7 bases clipped from V and 0 bases from J, the junction kept 8 bases outside the gene matches. The V gene's germline CDR1 is PRHDT and CDR2 FYEKMQ (reference sequence). The CDR3 protein is CASNYLQGLNTEAFF. The CDR3 DNA sequence: TGTGCCAGCAACTACCTACAGGGGTTGAACACTGAAGCTTTCTTT.

This clonotype was observed a handful of times. The chain carries TRBV5-6 and TRBJ1-5, with D possibly being TRBD1 (6 bases). Looked up from germline, CDR1 is SGHDT and CDR2 is YYEEEE. The V end lost 4 bases, the J end lost 2 bases, and 16 bases lay between the germline ends. CDR3 length equals 16 residues. The DNA of the CDR3 is TGTGCCAGCAGCGCGAGGACAGAAAGGGGCAATCAGCCCCAGCATTTT. This encodes CASSARTERGNQPQHF. Supplemented by reference TRBV5-6 and TRBJ1-5, the full variable domain reads DAGVTQSPTHLIKTRGQQVTLRCSPKSGHDTVSWYQQALGQGPQFIFQYYEEEERQRGNFPDRFSGHQFPNYSSELNVNALLLGDSALYLCASSARTERGNQPQHFGDGTRLSIL.

This clonotype was seen at least ten times. The rearrangement joins TRBV6-2 or TRBV6-3 to TRBJ2-7; no definite D call. V lost 4 bases to trimming and J lost 4 bases, with 17 bases between them. The CDR3 extends over 15 amino acids. Germline V CDR1 and CDR2: MNHEY, SVGEGT. The CDR3 DNA sequence: TGTGCCAGCAGTTCAAGACAAGGTCCTCGTTACGAGCAGTACTTC. Translation: CASSSRQGPRYEQYF.

This clonotype was counted ten times or more. The genes are TRBV7-2 and TRBJ2-5; 9 bases agree with TRBD2. V shed 1 base, J shed 2 bases, and the junction held 8 bases outside the gene matches. Germline CDR1 reads SGHTA; CDR2 reads FQGNSA. The CDR3 is 17 amino acids. The CDR3 protein is CASSLGGAGGPQETQYF. CDR3 nucleotide sequence: TGTGCCAGCAGCTTAGGTGGAGCGGGGGGCCCTCAAGAGACCCAGTACTTC.

This clonotype was found many times. This chain uses TRBV24-1 with TRBJ1-2; maybe TRBD1 (5 bases). The CDR3 has 15 amino acids. Germline CDR1 and CDR2: KGHDR and SFDVKD. V was clipped by 2 bases and J by 2 bases, with 11 bases between them. Written as DNA, the CDR3 is TGTGCCACCAGTGATTCCGGGACCGACAACTATGGCTACACCTTC. It translates to CATSDSGTDNYGYTF.

This clonotype was detected many times. The chain links TRBV19 to TRBJ2-7, with a tentative D call TRBD2 (5 bases). The V end was cut by 3 bases, the J end by 0 bases, with 9 bases between. CDR1 and CDR2 (germline): LNHDA, SQIVND (reference sequence). This CDR3 region has 14 residues. The CDR3 spells CASSIADYSYEQYF. The CDR3 bases are TGTGCCAGTAGTATTGCAGACTACTCCTACGAGCAGTACTTC.

This clonotype was recorded at least ten times. The V and J genes are TRBV3-1 and TRBJ1-1; no clear D. The CDR3 extends over 14 amino acids. Per the germline V gene, CDR1 is LGHDT and CDR2 is YNNKEL (reference sequence). Trimming pared 3 bases from V and 0 bases from J, leaving 8 bases between. The CDR3 DNA reads TGTGCCAGCAGCCAGGCCGAGATGAACACTGAAGCTTTCTTT. The encoded protein is CASSQAEMNTEAFF.

V usage is TRBV19 and J usage is TRBJ1-1; 10 bases are a match to TRBD1. Germline CDR1 LNHDA, CDR2 SQIVND (reference sequence). The CDR3 has 14 amino acids. The V segment lost 8 bases and the J segment 6 bases; nucleotides outside the gene matches: 9. CDR3 residues: CASASGTGVSEAFF. CDR3 sequence (DNA): TGTGCCAGTGCCTCCGGGACAGGGGTTTCTGAAGCTTTCTTT.

The sample holds many counts of this clonotype. The chain carries TRBV15 and TRBJ2-7; 7 nucleotides line up with TRBD2. CDR1 and CDR2 (germline): LNHNV, YYDKDF (reference sequence). Germline trimming cut 1 base from V and 6 bases from J; bases unmatched to any gene: 12. This CDR3 has 16 amino acids. Here the CDR3 DNA reads TGTGCCACCAGCAGAGGACGGGGGGTTCTCCTTTCCGAGCAGTACTTC. Its protein product is CATSRGRGVLLSEQYF.